This T cell receptor (beta chain) emerged from a study of blood T cell repertoires in COVID-19. Study-level background: Sources were T cells, B-cell-depleted T cells, or PBMCs; the material itself was cDNA or gDNA.

Everyone who took part was roughly 18 to 95 years old, and they came from some 23 US areas. Participant reports of clinical history set cohort assignment. Trimming took 1 base from V and 2 from J, leaving 14 bases between them. Germline assignment: CDR1 MGHRA and CDR2 YSYEKL. CDR3 length: 16 residues. In the original processing: Estimation of nucleated cell counts relied on the amplification of reference gene primers. Sequencing used immunoSEQ multiplex PCR; TCRdb keeps in-frame clones, though not all of them. The V and J calls and clone size are taken from that table; D and trimming were inferred from the DNA. The profile shows about 400,000 clones, approximately 88% of them singletons.

V gene TRBV4-1 combines with J gene TRBJ2-5; tentative D call: TRBD2 (5 bases). Input material: PBMCs or T cells enriched from blood (not recorded which). The TCR comes from a woman aged 35 to 49 with acute COVID-19. CDR3 sequence (DNA): TGCGCCAGCAGCCAAGCGACCGGACTGGTTCAAGAGACCCAGTACTTC. The encoded protein is CASSQATGLVQETQYF.